This TCR beta chain was sequenced for a study of OX40 agonist ivuxolimab in advanced cancers. Method: immunoSEQ multiplex PCR; TCRdb's copy keeps in-frame clones and lacks some. Of around 85,000 clones listed, 75% to 95% were seen once; the top ten hold 8.4%. The ends lost 4 bases at V and 3 bases at J; junction bases unmatched: 5. Germline V gives CDR1 SNHLY, CDR2 FYNNEI. The CDR3 loop spans 15 amino acids. The sequenced sample was CD4+ or CD8+ T cells sorted from blood, obtained in a trial of the OX40 agonist ivuxolimab. The chain couples TRBV2 to TRBJ2-4, with 8 bases lining up with TRBD2. The clonotype was recovered from an adult with an advanced solid tumor such as melanoma, head and neck, liver or kidney cancer. CDR3 nucleotides: TGTGCCAGCAGTGGAGCGGGAGTGGTCAAAAACATTCAGTACTTC. This gives the protein CASSGAGVVKNIQYF. The variable domain in full, completed from reference TRBV2 and TRBJ2-4, reads EPEVTQTPSHQVTQMGQEVILRCVPISNHLYFYWYRQILGQKVEFLVSFYNNEISEKSEIFDDQFSVERPDGSNFTLKIRSTKLEDSAMYFCASSGAGVVKNIQYFGAGTRLSVL.